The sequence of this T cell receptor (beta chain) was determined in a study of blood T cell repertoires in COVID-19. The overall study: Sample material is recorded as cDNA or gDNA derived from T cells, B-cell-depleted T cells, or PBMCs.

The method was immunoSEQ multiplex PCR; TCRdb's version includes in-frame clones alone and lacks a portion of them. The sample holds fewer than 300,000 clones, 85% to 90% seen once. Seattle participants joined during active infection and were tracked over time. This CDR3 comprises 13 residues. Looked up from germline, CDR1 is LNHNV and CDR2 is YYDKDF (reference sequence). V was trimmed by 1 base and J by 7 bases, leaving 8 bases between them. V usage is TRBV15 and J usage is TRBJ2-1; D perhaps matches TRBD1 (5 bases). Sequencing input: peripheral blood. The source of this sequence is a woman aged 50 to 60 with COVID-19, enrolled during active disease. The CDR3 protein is CATSRGTRNEQFF. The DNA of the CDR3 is TGTGCCACCAGCAGAGGGACAAGGAATGAGCAGTTCTTC.